Detailed here is one T cell receptor beta chain. Its cognate antigen is unknown. Trimming took 1 base from V and 4 from J, leaving 26 bases between them. The CDR3 covers 18 residues. The germline V gene has CDR1 GTSNPN and CDR2 SVGIG (reference sequence). Method: immunoSEQ multiplex PCR; TCRdb's copy keeps in-frame clones and lacks some. The sample has 47,000 or so clones, roughly 90% seen once. The data were taken from a study of OX40 agonist ivuxolimab in advanced cancers. About the study: Patient treatment consisted of intravenous ivuxolimab administration every 2 weeks at 0.01 to 10 mg/kg. Hepatocellular carcinoma, melanoma, renal cell or head and neck cancer occurred in dose-escalation patients. Having had anti-PD-1, anti-PD-L1 or anti-CTLA-4 therapy before was allowed, and over 35% had some.

General study results and limits: Part of the nonresponder group also had normalized T-cell clonal expansion that was low.

Sequencing was performed on CD4+ or CD8+ T cells sorted from blood, taken in a trial of the OX40 agonist ivuxolimab. The receptor was derived from an adult with an advanced solid tumor such as melanoma, head and neck, liver or kidney cancer. This chain uses TRBV30 with TRBJ2-7; D is unclear. CDR3 sequence (DNA): TGTGCCTGGAGTGCATTCGGAAACACCGGGCCCATTCTATACGAGCAGTACTTC. This encodes CAWSAFGNTGPILYEQYF.